This T cell receptor (beta chain) stems from a study of T cell clonality in common variable immunodeficiency. Findings and caveats of the study: Links between repertoire features and CVID complications were heterogeneity-limited. Compared with healthy controls, CVID subjects showed increased TCRbeta clonality, mostly in about a third. Reportedly, TCR beta sequences from common variable immunodeficiency showed fewer deletions and N-nucleotide insertions.

Aged roughly 8 to 65 years, CVID subjects averaged approximately 38 years old. The repertoire was sequenced with immunoSEQ multiplex PCR; TCRdb's copy has only in-frame clones and lacks some. Altogether approximately 28,000 clones were found in the sample, and no singletons occur. The CDR3 covers 14 residues. Germline CDR1 and CDR2: SEHNR and FQNEAQ (reference sequence). V lost 4 bases and J 6 bases, leaving 15 bases between the germline ends. In this sample, this clone turned up a few times. Its matching antigen is unknown. The missing CDR3 end, 3 residues past where the read stops, is filled in from the germline J gene.

The rearrangement joins TRBV7-9 to TRBJ1-2, with unresolved D. The clonotype was recovered from a human donor with common variable immunodeficiency. Sequenced material: peripheral blood mononuclear cells. CDR3 DNA, as far as it was read: TGTGCCAGCAGCTCCGGACTAGACGGGGATGGC. Its translation is CASSSGLDGDG. In full, the CDR3 is CASSSGLDGDGYTF.